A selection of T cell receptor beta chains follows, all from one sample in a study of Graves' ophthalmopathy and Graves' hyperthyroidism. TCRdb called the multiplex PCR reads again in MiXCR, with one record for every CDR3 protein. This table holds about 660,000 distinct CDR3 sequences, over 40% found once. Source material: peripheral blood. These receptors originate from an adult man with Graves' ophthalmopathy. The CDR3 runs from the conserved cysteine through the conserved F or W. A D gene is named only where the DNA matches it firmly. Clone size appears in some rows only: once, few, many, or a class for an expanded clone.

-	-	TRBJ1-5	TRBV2	CASSLSRGREQPQHF	TGTGCCAGCAGTTTATCGCGGGGACGAGAACAGCCCCAGCATTTT
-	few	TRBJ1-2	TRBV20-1	CSARDRTVYGYTF	TGCAGTGCTAGAGACCGGACTGTCTATGGCTACACCTTC
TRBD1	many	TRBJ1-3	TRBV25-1	CASSDQPLTGVGNTIYF	TGTGCCAGCAGTGATCAACCCCTAACAGGGGTCGGCAACACCATATATTTT
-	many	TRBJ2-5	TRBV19	CASSISGQTKETQYF	TGTGCCAGTAGTATTTCTGGACAGACTAAAGAGACCCAGTACTTC
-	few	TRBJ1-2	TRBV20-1	CSAPVGRFDYGYTF	TGCAGTGCTCCCGTGGGGCGGTTTGACTATGGCTACACCTTC
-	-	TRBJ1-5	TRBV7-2	CASSVLWDSNQPQHF	TGTGCCAGCAGCGTCCTATGGGACAGCAATCAGCCCCAGCATTTT
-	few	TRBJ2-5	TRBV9	CASSAGQLKETQYF	TGTGCCAGCAGCGCCGGACAGTTAAAAGAGACCCAGTACTTC
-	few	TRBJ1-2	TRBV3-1	CASSQDEKDGDGYTF	TGTGCCAGCAGCCAAGACGAAAAGGACGGAGATGGCTACACCTTC
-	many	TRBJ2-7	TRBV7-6	CASSLAPRSYEQYF	TGTGCCAGCAGCTTAGCTCCCCGCTCCTACGAGCAGTACTTC
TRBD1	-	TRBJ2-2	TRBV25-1	CASSEWGGTGGTGELFF	TGTGCCAGCAGTGAATGGGGGGGGACAGGGGGCACCGGGGAGCTGTTTTTT
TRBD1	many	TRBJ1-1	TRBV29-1	CSVLTGSEAFF	TGCAGCGTCCTGACAGGGAGTGAAGCTTTCTTT
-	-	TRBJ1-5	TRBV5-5	CASSLWRSNQPQHF	TGTGCCAGCAGCTTGTGGAGGTCTAATCAGCCCCAGCATTTT
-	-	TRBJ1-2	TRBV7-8	CATSEAGDHGYTF	TGTGCCACTTCGGAGGCAGGGGACCATGGCTACACCTTC
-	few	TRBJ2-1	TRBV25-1	CASSALRGEGNEQFF	TGTGCCAGCAGTGCCCTAAGGGGGGAGGGCAATGAGCAGTTCTTC
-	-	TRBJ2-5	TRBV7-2	CAWSGLGAETQYF	TGTGCCTGGAGTGGACTGGGGGCTGAGACCCAGTACTTC
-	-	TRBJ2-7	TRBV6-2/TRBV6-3	CASSYSLAGTFDEQYF	TGTGCCAGCAGTTACTCGCTGGCAGGGACCTTCGACGAGCAGTACTTC
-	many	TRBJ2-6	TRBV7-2	CASSLNRGGSGANVLTF	TGTGCCAGCAGCTTAAATCGAGGGGGCTCTGGGGCCAACGTCCTGACTTTC
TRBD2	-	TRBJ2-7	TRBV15	CATSSARDGAGEQYF	TGTGCCACCAGCAGTGCTAGGGATGGAGCGGGGGAGCAGTACTTC
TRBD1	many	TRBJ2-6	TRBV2	CASGRGTGGSGANVLTF	TGTGCCAGCGGTCGGGGGACAGGGGGCTCTGGGGCCAACGTCCTGACTTTC
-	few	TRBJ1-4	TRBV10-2	CASSYSGTANEKLFF	TGTGCCAGCAGTTATTCCGGGACGGCTAATGAAAAACTGTTTTTT
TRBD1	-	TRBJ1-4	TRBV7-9	CAGSLRDRENEKLFF	TGTGCCGGCAGCCTAAGAGACAGGGAAAATGAAAAACTGTTTTTT
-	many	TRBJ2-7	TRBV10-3	CAISQGSHEQYF	TGTGCCATCAGTCAGGGGAGCCACGAGCAGTACTTC
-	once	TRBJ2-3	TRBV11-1	CASSPTDPFFQSDTQYF	TGTGCCAGCAGCCCTACCGACCCCTTCTTCCAGTCAGATACGCAGTATTTT
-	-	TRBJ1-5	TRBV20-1	CSASHWKNQPQHF	TGCAGTGCTAGTCATTGGAAAAATCAGCCCCAGCATTTT
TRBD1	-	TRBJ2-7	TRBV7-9	CASSPRGTGELYF	TGTGCCAGCAGCCCCAGGGGGACCGGGGAGCTGTACTTC
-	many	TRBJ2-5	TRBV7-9	CASSLGGARETQYF	TGTGCCAGCAGCTTAGGGGGGGCGCGTGAGACCCAGTACTTC
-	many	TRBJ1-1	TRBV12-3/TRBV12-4	CASSWTDLNTEAFF	TGTGCCAGCAGTTGGACGGACCTGAACACTGAAGCTTTCTTT
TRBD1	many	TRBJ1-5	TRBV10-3	CASSGTGFNQPQHF	TGTGCCAGCAGTGGGACAGGATTCAATCAGCCCCAGCATTTT
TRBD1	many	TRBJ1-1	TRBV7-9	CASNPTGGEAFF	TGTGCCTCCAACCCAACAGGGGGAGAAGCTTTCTTT
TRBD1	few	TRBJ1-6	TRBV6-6	CASSYRGTVGNSPLHF	TGTGCCAGCAGTTACAGGGGGACAGTTGGGAATTCACCCCTCCACTTT
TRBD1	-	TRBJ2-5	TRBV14	CASSYQGAGEYF	TGTGCCAGCAGCTATCAGGGGGCCGGGGAGTACTTC
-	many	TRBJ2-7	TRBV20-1	CSARDAYEQYF	TGCAGTGCTAGAGATGCATACGAGCAGTACTTC
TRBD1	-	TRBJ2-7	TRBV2	CASKDGGTGPYEQYF	TGTGCCAGCAAGGACGGCGGGACAGGGCCTTACGAGCAGTACTTC
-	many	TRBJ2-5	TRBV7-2	CASSRLTGGQETQYF	TGTGCCAGCAGCCGTTTGACGGGGGGCCAGGAGACCCAGTACTTC
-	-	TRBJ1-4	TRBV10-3	CAISESGLIGEKLFF	TGTGCCATCAGTGAGTCGGGCCTGATCGGTGAAAAACTGTTTTTT
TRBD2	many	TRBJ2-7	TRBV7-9	CASSSVGGYEQYF	TGTGCCAGCAGCTCCGTCGGGGGGTACGAGCAGTACTTC
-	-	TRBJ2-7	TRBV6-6	CASSYLGRQDSYEQYF	TGTGCCAGCAGTTACCTGGGTAGACAGGACTCCTACGAGCAGTACTTC